One and the same sample provided the 12 T cell receptor beta chains below, sequenced in a study of blood T cell repertoires in COVID-19. Clones were sequenced by immunoSEQ multiplex PCR, and TCRdb holds only the in-frame ones, with some missing. The data show about 220,000 clones, roughly 90% seen once. Sequencing was done on a sample of peripheral blood. These receptor sequences come from a man aged 40-50 years with active or convalescent COVID-19.

This rearrangement joins TRBV5-6 to TRBJ2-2; maybe TRBD1 (6 bases). Germline CDR1 and CDR2: SGHDT and YYEEEE. The V and J ends lost 4 bases and 1 base respectively, with 11 bases between them. CDR3 length: 15 amino acids. Here the CDR3 DNA reads TGTGCCAGCAGCCCTCGGGACAAGAACACCGGGGAGCTGTTTTTT. Amino acid sequence: CASSPRDKNTGELFF.

Judged by abundance, this clone is medium-sized (0.01 to 0.1%). The chain employs TRBV6-5 and TRBJ2-7; D may be TRBD2 (7 bases). The germline gives CDR1 MNHEY, CDR2 SVGAGI. The germline V and J ends were trimmed by 3 bases and 4 bases, with 13 bases remaining between them. This CDR3 contains 14 residues. CDR3 in amino acids: CASSYGGGRYEQYF. CDR3 in DNA: TGTGCCAGCAGTTATGGGGGGGGCCGTTACGAGCAGTACTTC.

Points on this clone: The identical CDR3 is also encoded by other nucleotide sequences in the sample. The CDR3 DNA reads as TGCGCCAGCAGCTTGGCCGGGGTTCCCACTGAAGCTTTCTTT. Its translation: CASSLAGVPTEAFF. V usage is TRBV5-1 and J usage is TRBJ1-1, with D uncertain. The CDR3 extends over 14 amino acids. Germline CDR1 and CDR2: SGHRS and YFSETQ. V was clipped by 0 bases and J by 4 bases, with 10 bases between them.

With regard to this clone: This sample also contains other DNA sequences that code for the same CDR3. The V and J genes are TRBV9 and TRBJ1-2; D not certain. CDR1 and CDR2 from the germline V gene are SGDLS and YYNGEE. The CDR3 contains 13 residues. Between the trimmed V and J ends, which lost 0 bases and 0 bases, there was a span of 3 bases. CDR3 residues: CASSVEPNYGYTF. CDR3 nucleotides: TGTGCCAGCAGCGTAGAGCCTAACTATGGCTACACCTTC.

The chain uses TRBV9 and TRBJ2-5; 13 bases agree with TRBD2. Germline CDR1 SGDLS, CDR2 YYNGEE. Trimming cost V 3 bases and J 2 bases; bases outside gene matches: 4. The CDR3 length is 16 residues. Here the CDR3 DNA reads TGTGCCAGCAGCGCTGGACTAGCGGGGGAGCAAGAGACCCAGTACTTC. Residues: CASSAGLAGEQETQYF.

The J gene is TRBJ2-5, the V gene TRBV7-2, with TRBD2 matching 12 bases. Unmatched junction bases numbered 14, after V lost 5 bases and J lost 4 bases. Germline CDR1 and CDR2: SGHTA and FQGNSA. CDR3 length equals 18 residues. CDR3: CASSKGGLAGATSETQYF. For the CDR3, the DNA is TGTGCCAGCAGCAAAGGGGGACTAGCGGGTGCTACTTCAGAGACCCAGTACTTC.

V usage is TRBV6-5 and J usage is TRBJ2-5; no firm D call. The CDR3 is 12 residues long. V was shortened by 6 bases and J by 7 bases, with 12 bases between the two germline ends. The germline V gene has CDR1 MNHEY and CDR2 SVGAGI. The CDR3 bases are TGTGCCAGCAGCACCCCCGGTTGGACCCAGTACTTC. Its protein product is CASSTPGWTQYF.

This clone was detected only a few times. The chain recombines TRBV5-5 with TRBJ1-1, with D uncertain. Germline CDR1 and CDR2: SGHKS and YYEKEE (reference sequence). The CDR3 runs 16 residues. With 2 bases removed from V and 5 bases from J, the gap between germline ends came to 19 bases. This CDR3 is CASSLSMEIFRTEAFF. CDR3 nucleotide sequence: TGTGCCAGCAGCTTATCCATGGAGATTTTTAGGACTGAAGCTTTCTTT.

The chain couples TRBV30 to TRBJ2-7; 10 bases match TRBD2. The V segment lost 2 bases and the J segment 0 bases; nucleotides outside the gene matches: 7. Looked up from germline, CDR1 is GTSNPN and CDR2 is SVGIG (reference sequence). There are 16 residues in the CDR3. The CDR3 region has the DNA TGTGCCTGGAGTTTAAAGACTAGCGGGCGCTCCTACGAGCAGTACTTC. Translation: CAWSLKTSGRSYEQYF.

The rearrangement joins TRBV4-1 to TRBJ2-5, with 11 bases identical to TRBD1. Near its end, the DNA agrees better with TRBJ2-7, so the J call may be wrong. Looked up from germline, CDR1 is MGHRA and CDR2 is YSYEKL. The CDR3 totals 15 residues. CDR3 bases: TGCGCCAGCAGCCATGGACAGGGGGCGTCCTACGAGCAGTACTTC. Its translation is CASSHGQGASYEQYF.

The chain employs TRBV15 and TRBJ2-5; TRBD1 aligns across 9 bases. CDR3 size: 16 residues. Germline CDR1 and CDR2: LNHNV and YYDKDF (reference sequence). The V gene end was trimmed by 2 bases and the J gene end by 0 bases; junction bases not matched to a gene: 4. The CDR3 loop is CATSRTDRGHQETQYF. The CDR3 bases are TGTGCCACCAGCAGAACGGACAGGGGACACCAAGAGACCCAGTACTTC. Combining the CDR3 with reference TRBV15 and TRBJ2-5 gives the whole variable domain DAMVIQNPRYQVTQFGKPVTLSCSQTLNHNVMYWYQQKSSQAPKLLFHYYDKDFNNEADTPDNFQSRRPNTSFCFLDIRSPGLGDTAMYLCATSRTDRGHQETQYFGPGTRLLVL.

The rearrangement uses TRBV5-1 and TRBJ1-1; 12 bases align to TRBD1. The CDR3 loop spans 17 amino acids. From germline, CDR1 is SGHRS and CDR2 YFSETQ. V lost 4 bases, J lost 4 bases, and 11 bases stayed unmatched. For the CDR3, the DNA is TGCGCCAGCAGCCCGGGACAGGGGGCGCGTGTAAGCACTGAAGCTTTCTTT. This encodes CASSPGQGARVSTEAFF. Combining the CDR3 with reference TRBV5-1 and TRBJ1-1 gives the whole variable domain KAGVTQTPRYLIKTRGQQVTLSCSPISGHRSVSWYQQTPGQGLQFLFEYFSETQRNKGNFPGRFSGRQFSNSRSEMNVSTLELGDSALYLCASSPGQGARVSTEAFFGQGTRLTVV.